Sequencing of this T cell receptor (beta chain) was carried out in a study of human T cells and chemical hapten exposure. Study-level information: Variation in per-sample TCR yields came mainly from small pooled library volume differences.

TCRdb re-called the RACE reads with MiXCR, one entry per CDR3 protein. Among 95,000 to 150,000 distinct CDR3 sequences, about 14% were seen once, and the ten largest hold around 2.8%. Time point denoted: pre-sensitization, week 0. Treatment described: therapeutic diphenylcyclopropenone sensitization with weekly scalp DPC. CDR1 and CDR2 (germline): SGDLS, YYNGEE. CDR3 length: 12 amino acids. V lost 6 bases and J 0 bases, leaving 4 bases between the germline ends. This sequence joins TRBV9 and TRBJ1-3; D gene unclear. This clonotype was sampled from a woman under 30 with alopecia areata. Some clones in this sample may be carry-over from other donors' samples. The sample was whole blood, taken in connection with sensitization to the hapten diphenylcyclopropenone (DPC). CDR3 residues: CASTSSGNTIYF. The CDR3 DNA follows: TGTGCCAGCACAAGCTCTGGAAACACCATATATTTT.